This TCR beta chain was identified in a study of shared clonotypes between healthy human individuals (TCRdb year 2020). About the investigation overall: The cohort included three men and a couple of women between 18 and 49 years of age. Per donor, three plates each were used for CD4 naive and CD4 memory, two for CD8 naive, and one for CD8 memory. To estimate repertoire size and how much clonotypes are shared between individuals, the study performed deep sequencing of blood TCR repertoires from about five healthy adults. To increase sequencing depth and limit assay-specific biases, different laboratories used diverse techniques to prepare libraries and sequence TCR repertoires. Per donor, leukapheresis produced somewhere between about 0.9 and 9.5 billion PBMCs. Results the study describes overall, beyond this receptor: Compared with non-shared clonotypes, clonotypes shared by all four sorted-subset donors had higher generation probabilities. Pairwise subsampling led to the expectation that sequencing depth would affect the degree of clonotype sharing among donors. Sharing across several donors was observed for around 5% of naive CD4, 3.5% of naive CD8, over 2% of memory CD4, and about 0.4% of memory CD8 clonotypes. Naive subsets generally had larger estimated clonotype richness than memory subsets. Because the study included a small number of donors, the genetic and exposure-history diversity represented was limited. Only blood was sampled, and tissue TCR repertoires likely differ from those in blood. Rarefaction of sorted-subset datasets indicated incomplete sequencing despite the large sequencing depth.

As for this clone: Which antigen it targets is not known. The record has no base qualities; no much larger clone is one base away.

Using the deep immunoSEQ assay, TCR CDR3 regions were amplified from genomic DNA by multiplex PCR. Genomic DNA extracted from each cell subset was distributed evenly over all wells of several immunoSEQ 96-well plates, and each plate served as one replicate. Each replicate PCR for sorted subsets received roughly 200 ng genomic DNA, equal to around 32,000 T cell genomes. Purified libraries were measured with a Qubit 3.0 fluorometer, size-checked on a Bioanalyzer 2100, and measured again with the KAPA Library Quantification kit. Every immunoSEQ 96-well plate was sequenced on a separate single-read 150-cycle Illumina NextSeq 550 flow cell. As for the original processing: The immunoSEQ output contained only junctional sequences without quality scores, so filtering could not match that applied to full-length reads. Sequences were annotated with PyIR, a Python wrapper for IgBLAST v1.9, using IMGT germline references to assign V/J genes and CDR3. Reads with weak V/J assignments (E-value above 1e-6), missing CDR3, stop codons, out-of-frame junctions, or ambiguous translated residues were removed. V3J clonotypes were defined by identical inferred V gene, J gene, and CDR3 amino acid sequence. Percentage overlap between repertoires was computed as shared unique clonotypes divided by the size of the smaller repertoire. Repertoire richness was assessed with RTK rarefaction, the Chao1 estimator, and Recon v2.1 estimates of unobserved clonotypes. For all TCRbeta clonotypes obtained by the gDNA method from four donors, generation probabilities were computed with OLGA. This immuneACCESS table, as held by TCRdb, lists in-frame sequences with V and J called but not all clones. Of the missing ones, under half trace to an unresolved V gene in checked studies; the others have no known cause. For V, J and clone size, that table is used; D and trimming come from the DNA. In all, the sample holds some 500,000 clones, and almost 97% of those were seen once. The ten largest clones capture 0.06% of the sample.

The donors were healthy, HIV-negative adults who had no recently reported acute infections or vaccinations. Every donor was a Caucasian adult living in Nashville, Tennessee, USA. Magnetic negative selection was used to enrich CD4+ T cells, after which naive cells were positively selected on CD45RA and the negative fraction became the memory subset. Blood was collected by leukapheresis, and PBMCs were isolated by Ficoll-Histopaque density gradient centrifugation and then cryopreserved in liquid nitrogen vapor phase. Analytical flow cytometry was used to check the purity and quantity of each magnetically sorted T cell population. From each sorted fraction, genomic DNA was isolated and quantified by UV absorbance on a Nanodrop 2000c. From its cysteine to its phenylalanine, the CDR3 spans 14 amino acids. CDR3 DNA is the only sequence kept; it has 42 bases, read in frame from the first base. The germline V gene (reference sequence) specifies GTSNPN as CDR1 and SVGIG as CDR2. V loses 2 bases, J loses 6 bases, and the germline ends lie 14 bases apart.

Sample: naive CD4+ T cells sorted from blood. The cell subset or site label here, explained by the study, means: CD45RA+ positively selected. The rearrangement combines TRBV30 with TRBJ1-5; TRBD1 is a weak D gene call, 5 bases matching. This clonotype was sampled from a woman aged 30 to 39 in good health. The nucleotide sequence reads TGTGCCTGGAGTCTGGGGCAGCCCCCTCAGCCCCAGCATTTT. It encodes CAWSLGQPPQPQHF. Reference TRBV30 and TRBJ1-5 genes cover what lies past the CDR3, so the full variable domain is SQTIHQWPATLVQPVGSPLSLECTVEGTSNPNLYWYRQAAGRGLQLLFYSVGIGQISSEVPQNLSASRPQDRQFILSSKKLLLSDSGFYLCAWSLGQPPQPQHFGDGTRLSIL.